One and the same sample provided the 16 T cell receptor beta chains below, sequenced in a study of shared clonotypes between healthy human individuals. TCRdb's copy holds only in-frame clones and misses some; the assay was immunoSEQ multiplex PCR. This table holds over a million clones, about 84% found once. Sequencing was performed on memory CD4+ T cells from PBMCs. Subset specified: CD45RA-negative fraction. All receptors come from a young man in good health. Some clones in this sample may be carry-over from other donors' samples.

This clone was seen more than once but under ten times. This chain links TRBV18 with TRBJ1-2, with TRBD1 matching over 12 bases. V shed 5 bases and J 2 bases; nucleotides not matched to a gene: 9. Germline V gene data show CDR1 as KGHSH and CDR2 as LQKENI. The CDR3 contains 17 residues. The CDR3 protein is CASSYLGTGGRNYGYTF. Written as DNA, the CDR3 is TGTGCCAGCTCATACCTTGGGACAGGGGGCCGAAACTATGGCTACACCTTC.

With regard to this clone: The sample contains more than one DNA sequence encoding this CDR3. This chain links TRBV18 with TRBJ2-1; possibly TRBD1 for D (5 bases). The V end lost 0 bases, the J end lost 4 bases, and 7 bases lay between the germline ends. From germline, CDR1 is KGHSH and CDR2 LQKENI. The CDR3 is 14 amino acids. CDR3 nucleotide sequence: TGTGCCAGCTCACCACCGTCAGGGTACAATGAGCAGTTCTTC. Translating gives CASSPPSGYNEQFF.

This clone was seen a few times. The chain employs TRBV7-2 and TRBJ2-3; 11 bases are shared with TRBD2. The J segment lost 8 bases and the V segment lost 3 bases, leaving 13 bases of the junction unmatched. Looked up from germline, CDR1 is SGHTA and CDR2 is FQGNSA. The CDR3 totals 17 residues. CDR3 coding DNA: TGTGCCAGCAGCTTCCCGGTAGCGGGAGGGGACCCATTTACGCAGTATTTT. Its protein product is CASSFPVAGGDPFTQYF.

The V and J genes are TRBV5-1 and TRBJ2-2; D is perhaps TRBD1 or TRBD2 (6 bases each). The germline gives CDR1 SGHRS, CDR2 YFSETQ. The ends were cut back, 6 bases at V and 5 bases at J, with 20 bases in the middle. This CDR3 has 16 residues. DNA for the CDR3: TGCGCCAGCACCCTTGGCCATGGCGGGACAACCGGGGAGCTGTTTTTT. As protein: CASTLGHGGTTGELFF.

This clone is a singleton in its sample. The J gene is TRBJ2-3, the V gene TRBV29-1, with D uncertain. This CDR3 is built from 12 residues. The V end was cut by 7 bases, the J end by 6 bases, with 14 bases between. The germline gives CDR1 SQVTM, CDR2 ANQGSEA. CDR3 protein: CSARSRVDTQYF. In DNA, the CDR3 is TGCAGCGCAAGATCAAGAGTCGATACGCAGTATTTT.

The sample holds one count of this clone. The same CDR3 arises from other DNA sequences in this sample as well. The rearrangement joins TRBV7-3 to TRBJ2-3; D unresolved. The CDR3 length is 14 residues. In germline, CDR1 is SGHTA, CDR2 FQGTGA. Trimming cost V 0 bases and J 1 base, with 5 bases left between them. In DNA form, the CDR3 reads TGTGCCAGCAGCTTAACGGGTGGCACAGATACGCAGTATTTT. It codes for CASSLTGGTDTQYF.

The chain joins TRBV6-5 to TRBJ2-3; 11 bases align to TRBD2. Germline values: CDR1 MNHEY, CDR2 SVGAGI. V was pared by 7 bases and J by 4 bases, with 4 bases of the junction left unmatched. This CDR3 is 14 amino acids long. The chain's CDR3 is CASKLAGAADTQYF. DNA of the CDR3: TGTGCCAGCAAACTAGCGGGAGCGGCAGATACGCAGTATTTT.

The chain is built from TRBV6-5 and TRBJ1-1; TRBD1 aligns across 8 bases. Germline V gene data show CDR1 as MNHEY and CDR2 as SVGAGI. This CDR3 is 14 amino acids long. V dropped 6 bases and J dropped 5; count of bases not matched to a gene: 8. CDR3 amino acids: CASRDRATLTEAFF. In DNA, the CDR3 is TGTGCCAGCAGGGACAGGGCGACTTTAACTGAAGCTTTCTTT.

This clone was detected many times. The chain uses TRBV27 and TRBJ1-4; no definite D call. Trimming shortened V by 2 bases and J by 5 bases, and 12 bases separated the two germline ends. CDR3 length: 15 amino acids. The V gene's germline CDR1 is MNHEY and CDR2 SMNVEV (reference sequence). The CDR3 loop reads CASSLAPSYNEKLFF. CDR3 bases: TGTGCCAGCAGTTTAGCGCCGAGTTACAATGAAAAACTGTTTTTT.

V gene TRBV27 combines with J gene TRBJ2-7, with 7 bases lining up with TRBD2. Trimming at V came to 2 bases and at J to 0 bases, leaving 16 bases not matched to a gene. This CDR3 comprises 19 residues. The germline gives CDR1 MNHEY, CDR2 SMNVEV (reference sequence). CDR3 in amino acids: CASSLGPPLPSGSSYEQYF. CDR3 DNA: TGTGCCAGCAGTTTAGGTCCCCCCCTCCCTAGCGGTTCCTCCTACGAGCAGTACTTC.

This clone has a handful of counts. This chain links TRBV27 with TRBJ1-5; 9 nucleotides agree with TRBD1. Looked up from germline, CDR1 is MNHEY and CDR2 is SMNVEV (reference sequence). The CDR3 is made up of 14 amino acids. After removal of 2 bases from V and 7 bases from J, the junction contained 3 bases not matched to a gene. The CDR3 DNA is TGTGCCAGCAGTTTAACAGGGGGCGGACAGCCCCAGCATTTT. The encoded protein is CASSLTGGGQPQHF.

The chain couples TRBV18 to TRBJ1-3; possibly TRBD1 for D (5 bases). The CDR3 length is 16 residues. Trimming removed 3 bases at V and 0 bases at J, with 12 bases between. CDR1 KGHSH and CDR2 LQKENI come from the germline V gene. CDR3 in DNA: TGTGCCAGCTCACCTACGGTTACAGGCTCTGGAAACACCATATATTTT. Its protein is CASSPTVTGSGNTIYF.

This clone showed up just once. This chain connects TRBV28 to TRBJ1-2, with 9 bases fitting TRBD1. The CDR3 runs to 13 residues. Trimming at V came to 6 bases and at J to 8 bases, leaving 7 bases not matched to a gene. In germline, CDR1 is MDHEN, CDR2 SYDVKM. CDR3 protein: CASRQGARGGYTF. The CDR3 coding sequence is TGTGCCAGCAGACAGGGGGCGAGGGGCGGCTACACCTTC.

This clone has at least ten counts. V is TRBV7-2 and J is TRBJ2-3; D might be TRBD2 (6 bases). Germline V CDR1 and CDR2: SGHTA, FQGNSA. V was clipped by 5 bases and J by 7 bases, with 10 bases between them. This CDR3 contains 12 residues. The DNA of the CDR3 is TGTGCCAGCAGCCTCGGACTATATACGCAGTATTTT. Its protein is CASSLGLYTQYF.

This rearrangement joins TRBV4-1 to TRBJ2-1, with D possibly TRBD1 on 6 matching bases. V was trimmed by 4 bases and J by 1 base, leaving 14 bases between them. This CDR3 spans 16 amino acids. Germline assignment: CDR1 MGHRA and CDR2 YSYEKL. The CDR3, as DNA: TGCGCCAGCAGCCGCACAGGGACCGAGTCCTACAATGAGCAGTTCTTC. As protein: CASSRTGTESYNEQFF.

The chain combines TRBV27 with TRBJ1-4; D is undetermined. V lost 3 bases and J lost 12, with 14 bases in between. The CDR3 loop spans 13 amino acids. The V gene's germline CDR1 is MNHEY and CDR2 SMNVEV (reference sequence). DNA of the CDR3: TGTGCCAGCAGTTTTGGAGCCGCCGGGGAACTGTTTTTT. It encodes CASSFGAAGELFF.